The T cell receptor beta chain under discussion was sequenced for a study of blood T cells in healthy people across ages. Overall study results and limits: PBMC samples, being unsorted, prevented any conclusive comparison of naive and antigen-experienced cells. Fewer expanded clones and more diversity marked long-lived versus aged donors.

CDR3 size: 14 residues. The germline V gene has CDR1 SQVTM and CDR2 ANQGSEA. Notes on this clonotype: Its specificity is not known. The junction departs from germline at one end; a sequencing error may be responsible.

Each sample had at least 6 million PBMCs isolated. Through a sample-barcoded 5' primer and a J-beta primer mix, a second PCR was run for roughly 7 to 12 cycles. The authors tagged each cDNA molecule using a template-switch adaptor with 12 random nucleotides. TCRdb reprocessed the 5' RACE reads with MiXCR, giving one entry per CDR3 protein. Of 1.8 million or so distinct CDR3 sequences listed, approximately 39% are singletons. Sequenced input: blood. The origin of this receptor is a human donor in good health. V gene TRBV29-1 combines with J gene TRBJ1-2, with a tentative D call TRBD1 (5 bases). In DNA, the CDR3 is TGCGGCGTTTCCTCGGGACGCACAAACTATGGCTACACCTTC. It specifies CGVSSGRTNYGYTF.